The rows below give T cell receptor beta chains drawn from one sample of a study of cytotoxic CD8 clonotypes in ibrutinib-treated CLL. This table comes from immunoSEQ multiplex PCR, and its TCRdb copy is limited to in-frame clones, with some not included. The sample has 65,000 to 85,000 clones, around four fifths seen once. This specimen consisted of PBMCs, obtained after 24 months of ibrutinib treatment. Receptor source: a human donor with chronic lymphocytic leukemia. CDR3s include the opening cysteine and the closing phenylalanine or tryptophan. The D gene is left open where the match is weak. The listing skips clone size in some rows; elsewhere it reads once, few, many or a size class.

j_gene: TRBJ1-1; d_gene: .; v_gene: TRBV18; abundance: once; CDR3aa: CASSPQIRPEAFF; CDR3nt: TGTGCCAGCTCACCTCAGATCCGCCCTGAAGCTTTCTTT
j_gene: TRBJ1-2; d_gene: TRBD1; v_gene: TRBV6-6; abundance: few; CDR3aa: CASSYQGGRYGYTF; CDR3nt: TGTGCCAGCAGTTACCAGGGGGGACGCTATGGCTACACCTTC
j_gene: TRBJ1-1; d_gene: .; v_gene: TRBV6-5; abundance: .; CDR3aa: CASSYGRDGGTEAFF; CDR3nt: TGTGCCAGCAGTTACGGAAGAGATGGGGGCACTGAAGCTTTCTTT
j_gene: TRBJ2-5; d_gene: .; v_gene: TRBV2; abundance: .; CDR3aa: CASSEVAASQETQYF; CDR3nt: TGTGCCAGCAGTGAAGTAGCAGCTAGCCAAGAGACCCAGTACTTC
j_gene: TRBJ2-1; d_gene: .; v_gene: TRBV29-1; abundance: .; CDR3aa: CSVSPTGVYNEQFF; CDR3nt: TGCAGCGTTTCACCGACAGGAGTCTACAATGAGCAGTTCTTC
j_gene: TRBJ2-5; d_gene: TRBD1; v_gene: TRBV10-3; abundance: .; CDR3aa: CAISESLTGGAGETQYF; CDR3nt: TGTGCCATCAGTGAGTCCTTGACAGGGGGCGCGGGGGAGACCCAGTACTTC
j_gene: TRBJ2-2; d_gene: TRBD2; v_gene: TRBV5-4; abundance: .; CDR3aa: CASSFGGRADGELFF; CDR3nt: TGTGCCAGCAGCTTTGGCGGGAGGGCCGACGGGGAGCTGTTTTTT
j_gene: TRBJ1-1; d_gene: .; v_gene: TRBV18; abundance: .; CDR3aa: CASSPAGAINTEAFF; CDR3nt: TGTGCCAGCTCACCGGCAGGGGCAATAAACACTGAAGCTTTCTTT
j_gene: TRBJ2-2; d_gene: .; v_gene: TRBV19; abundance: .; CDR3aa: CASSIRGNTGELFF; CDR3nt: TGTGCCAGTAGTATAAGGGGTAACACCGGGGAGCTGTTTTTT
j_gene: TRBJ2-2; d_gene: .; v_gene: TRBV5-4; abundance: .; CDR3aa: CASSFANTGELFF; CDR3nt: TGTGCCAGCAGCTTCGCGAACACCGGGGAGCTGTTTTTT
j_gene: TRBJ1-4; d_gene: .; v_gene: TRBV13; abundance: many; CDR3aa: CASSLRGEKLFF; CDR3nt: TGTGCCAGCAGCTTGAGGGGAGAAAAACTGTTTTTT
j_gene: TRBJ2-7; d_gene: TRBD2; v_gene: TRBV11-1; abundance: .; CDR3aa: CASSAGGRPYEQYF; CDR3nt: TGTGCCAGCAGCGCGGGCGGGAGACCCTACGAGCAGTACTTC
j_gene: TRBJ1-1; d_gene: .; v_gene: TRBV19; abundance: .; CDR3aa: CASSITQSVEAFF; CDR3nt: TGTGCCAGTAGTATTACCCAAAGTGTTGAAGCTTTCTTT
j_gene: TRBJ2-5; d_gene: .; v_gene: TRBV6-1; abundance: .; CDR3aa: CASTTNGVQETQYF; CDR3nt: TGTGCCAGCACCACGAATGGAGTCCAAGAGACCCAGTACTTC
j_gene: TRBJ2-1; d_gene: TRBD2; v_gene: TRBV5-1; abundance: .; CDR3aa: CASSFRTSGRTGYNEQFF; CDR3nt: TGCGCCAGCAGCTTCAGGACTAGCGGGCGAACGGGCTACAATGAGCAGTTCTTC
j_gene: TRBJ2-7; d_gene: .; v_gene: TRBV5-1; abundance: .; CDR3aa: CASSVQGWEQYF; CDR3nt: TGCGCCAGCAGCGTACAGGGTTGGGAGCAGTACTTC
j_gene: TRBJ2-7; d_gene: .; v_gene: TRBV5-4; abundance: .; CDR3aa: CASSLTVRAYEQYF; CDR3nt: TGTGCCAGCAGCTTGACGGTCAGGGCGTACGAGCAGTACTTC
j_gene: TRBJ2-1; d_gene: TRBD2; v_gene: TRBV27; abundance: .; CDR3aa: CASSTILARHSSYNEQFF; CDR3nt: TGTGCCAGCAGTACCATACTAGCGCGACACAGCTCCTACAATGAGCAGTTCTTC
j_gene: TRBJ1-4; d_gene: .; v_gene: TRBV28; abundance: .; CDR3aa: CASRRPRGRGDEKLFF; CDR3nt: TGTGCCAGCAGACGCCCCCGGGGTCGGGGCGATGAAAAACTGTTTTTT
j_gene: TRBJ1-2; d_gene: .; v_gene: TRBV18; abundance: .; CDR3aa: CASSPPRNRANYGYTF; CDR3nt: TGTGCCAGCTCACCACCGCGGAACAGGGCCAACTATGGCTACACCTTC
j_gene: TRBJ2-3; d_gene: .; v_gene: TRBV5-4; abundance: .; CDR3aa: CASSPTGSVSDTQYF; CDR3nt: TGTGCCAGCAGCCCCACAGGGAGCGTTTCTGATACGCAGTATTTT
j_gene: TRBJ2-2; d_gene: TRBD1; v_gene: TRBV4-2; abundance: once; CDR3aa: CASSQENRGHTGELFF; CDR3nt: TGTGCCAGCAGTCAAGAAAACAGGGGGCACACCGGGGAGCTGTTTTTT
j_gene: TRBJ1-1; d_gene: .; v_gene: TRBV6-1; abundance: .; CDR3aa: CASSTGTEAFF; CDR3nt: TGTGCCAGCAGTACAGGTACTGAAGCTTTCTTT
j_gene: TRBJ2-1; d_gene: .; v_gene: TRBV28; abundance: .; CDR3aa: CASSGIGPSYNEQFF; CDR3nt: TGTGCCAGCTCGGGGATTGGGCCTTCCTACAATGAGCAGTTCTTC
j_gene: TRBJ2-7; d_gene: TRBD2; v_gene: TRBV6-1; abundance: once; CDR3aa: CASSEKLPGLAGSYEQYF; CDR3nt: TGTGCCAGCAGTGAGAAGTTACCGGGACTAGCGGGGAGCTACGAGCAGTACTTC
j_gene: TRBJ1-5; d_gene: TRBD1; v_gene: TRBV19; abundance: .; CDR3aa: CASSGTGDSNQPQHF; CDR3nt: TGTGCCAGTAGTGGGACAGGGGATAGCAATCAGCCCCAGCATTTT
j_gene: TRBJ1-2; d_gene: .; v_gene: TRBV2; abundance: .; CDR3aa: CASSEALGATNYGYTF; CDR3nt: TGTGCCAGCAGTGAAGCGCTTGGAGCGACTAACTATGGCTACACCTTC
j_gene: TRBJ2-5; d_gene: .; v_gene: TRBV4-3; abundance: .; CDR3aa: CASSQRLRGDSKETQYF; CDR3nt: TGCGCCAGCAGCCAACGGCTCAGAGGGGATTCGAAAGAGACCCAGTACTTC